This T cell receptor (beta chain) was sequenced during a study of beta chain features in type 1 diabetes. Findings and caveats of the study: Shortening of TCRB CDR3s, moderate but significant, appeared in all four CD4+ subsets of Type 1 diabetes patients. There were fewer insertions and more deletions at the VDJ junctions of type 1 diabetes patients.

Sequenced material consisted of expressed TCRB transcripts (all of the isolated RNA was reverse transcribed). Profiling relied on immunoSEQ multiplex PCR, and the TCRdb table lists in-frame clones only, not all of them. Here the sample spans around 650,000 clones, 9.5% to 15% being singletons. A remark on this clone: Its antigen is not known.

The germline CDR1 and CDR2 sequences are SGHNT and YYREEE (reference sequence). The CDR3 is 15 amino acids. Trimming shortened V by 2 bases and J by 2 bases, and 10 bases separated the two germline ends. Sorting that relied on CD45RO/CCR7/CD25/CD127/CD95/CD27 yielded CD4+ naive, central memory, regulatory and stem cell-like memory cells. The source of this sequence is a man aged 25-40 years with type 1 diabetes. The V call is TRBV5-4, the J call TRBJ2-2, with a weak D call TRBD2 (6 bases). Sequences were obtained from naive CD4+ T cells from blood. CDR3 loop: CASSFSAGNTGELFF. The CDR3 DNA follows: TGTGCCAGCAGCTTCTCGGCGGGAAACACCGGGGAGCTGTTTTTT.